The rows below give T cell receptor beta chains drawn from one sample of a study of cytomegalovirus exposure and HLA in healthy donors. This table comes from immunoSEQ multiplex PCR, and its TCRdb copy is limited to in-frame clones, with some not included. Of about 120,000 clones listed, about four fifths are singletons. Sequencing was done on a sample of PBMCs. These receptor sequences come from a middle-aged woman in good health and CMV-seronegative. The CDR3 runs from the conserved cysteine through the conserved F or W. D genes are given only for firm matches. Expanded clones get a size class; other rows say once, few or many, or leave the size out.

j_call	cdr3_length	d_call	v_call	clone_size	cdr3_aa	cdr3_nt
TRBJ2-1	16	TRBD2	TRBV10-3	-	CAISLLGGSAYNEQFF	TGTGCCATCAGTTTACTGGGAGGGAGCGCCTACAATGAGCAGTTCTTC
TRBJ1-5	13	-	TRBV10-1	medium-sized	CASSDSLGQPQHF	TGCGCCAGTTCGGACAGTCTCGGTCAGCCCCAGCATTTT
TRBJ2-5	14	TRBD2	TRBV2	-	CASNAGGIQETQYF	TGTGCCAGCAATGCGGGAGGAATCCAAGAGACCCAGTACTTC
TRBJ1-2	14	-	TRBV5-6	-	CASSLGPGVYGYTF	TGTGCCAGCAGCTTGGGTCCAGGCGTCTATGGCTACACCTTC
TRBJ2-5	20	-	TRBV28	-	CASSGGAKGQETSYQETQYF	TGTGCCAGCAGTGGGGGGGCGAAGGGACAGGAGACCTCATACCAAGAGACCCAGTACTTC
TRBJ2-7	12	-	TRBV7-9	-	CSSSQTRREQYF	TGTTCCAGCAGCCAAACTAGACGCGAGCAGTACTTC
TRBJ2-1	15	-	TRBV28	-	CASSLLAGEGNEQFF	TGTGCCAGCAGTTTGTTGGCAGGGGAGGGCAATGAGCAGTTCTTC
TRBJ1-3	14	TRBD1	TRBV5-1	-	CASRPQGAENTIYF	TGCGCCAGCAGACCACAGGGGGCTGAAAACACCATATATTTT
TRBJ2-7	16	TRBD2	TRBV11-1	once	CASSLASGLAGGEQYF	TGTGCCAGCAGCTTAGCTAGCGGACTAGCGGGAGGCGAGCAGTACTTC
TRBJ1-1	14	-	TRBV27	once	CASSLWQGNTEAFF	TGTGCCAGCAGTTTATGGCAGGGGAACACTGAAGCTTTCTTT
TRBJ2-7	14	-	TRBV7-9	-	CASSYSGFGHEQCF	TGTGCCAGCAGCTACTCGGGATTCGGCCACGAGCAGTGCTTC
TRBJ2-7	12	-	TRBV7-9	-	CASSLAQIQQYF	TGTGCCAGCAGCTTAGCTCAGATCCAGCAGTACTTC
TRBJ1-4	16	TRBD1	TRBV2	few	CASRETGRITNEKLFF	TGTGCCAGCAGGGAGACAGGGAGAATCACTAATGAAAAACTGTTTTTT
TRBJ1-5	13	-	TRBV4-1	few	CASSQADTQPQHF	TGCGCCAGCAGCCAAGCCGACACTCAGCCCCAGCATTTT
TRBJ1-1	17	TRBD1	TRBV9	-	CASSVGGTGPMNTEAFF	TGTGCCAGCAGCGTAGGGGGGACAGGACCAATGAACACTGAAGCTTTCTTT
TRBJ2-2	14	-	TRBV5-4	-	CASSTDKNTGELFF	TGTGCCAGCAGCACCGACAAGAACACCGGGGAGCTGTTTTTT
TRBJ1-1	15	TRBD1	TRBV5-4	once	CASLRRGPTNTEAFF	TGTGCCAGCCTCCGGAGGGGGCCCACGAACACTGAAGCTTTCTTT
TRBJ2-7	13	-	TRBV11-2	-	CASSLGAGYEQYF	TGTGCCAGCAGCTTAGGGGCAGGGTACGAGCAGTACTTC
TRBJ2-5	12	-	TRBV6-5	-	CASRRGQETQYF	TGTGCCAGCCGCAGAGGCCAAGAGACCCAGTACTTC
TRBJ2-3	16	TRBD1	TRBV19	-	CASSDPRGQGTDTQYF	TGTGCCAGTAGTGACCCGCGGGGACAGGGCACCGATACGCAGTATTTT
TRBJ1-2	14	TRBD1	TRBV6-1	-	CVSKGQAGSYGYTF	TGTGTCAGCAAGGGACAGGCGGGGAGCTATGGCTACACCTTC
TRBJ1-1	15	-	TRBV6-5	-	CASSYRGYMNTEAFF	TGTGCCAGCAGTTACAGGGGGTACATGAACACTGAAGCTTTCTTT
TRBJ2-2	11	-	TRBV7-2	few	CASSPVGELFF	TGTGCCAGCAGCCCTGTAGGGGAGCTGTTTTTT
TRBJ2-5	13	TRBD1	TRBV6-5	-	CASKRTGKETQYF	TGTGCCAGCAAAAGGACAGGGAAAGAGACCCAGTACTTC
TRBJ2-1	15	TRBD2	TRBV7-2	-	CASSAAGGHYNEQFF	TGTGCCAGCAGCGCAGCGGGGGGGCACTACAATGAGCAGTTCTTC
TRBJ2-2	17	TRBD2	TRBV5-1	-	CASSFELAGGFTGELFF	TGCGCCAGCAGCTTCGAACTAGCGGGAGGGTTCACCGGGGAGCTGTTTTTT
TRBJ2-7	14	-	TRBV6-1	-	CASSGRDNSYEQYF	TGTGCCAGCAGTGGAAGGGACAACTCCTACGAGCAGTACTTC
TRBJ2-1	14	TRBD2	TRBV5-1	-	CASSLGGLADEQFF	TGCGCCAGCAGCTTGGGAGGACTAGCGGATGAGCAGTTCTTC
TRBJ2-7	14	-	TRBV11-2	-	CASSLVETSYEQYF	TGTGCCAGCAGCTTAGTGGAGACTTCCTACGAGCAGTACTTC
TRBJ1-2	15	-	TRBV6-5	-	CASSYSGDDGYGYTF	TGTGCCAGCAGTTATTCAGGGGACGATGGCTATGGCTACACCTTC
TRBJ1-6	14	-	TRBV19	-	CASSPGYDNSPLHF	TGTGCCAGTAGTCCAGGGTACGATAATTCACCCCTCCACTTT
TRBJ1-1	12	-	TRBV7-9	few	CASSARNTEAFF	TGTGCCAGCAGCGCCAGGAACACTGAAGCTTTCTTT
TRBJ2-5	15	TRBD2	TRBV27	-	CASSQLAGGVETQYF	TGTGCCAGCAGTCAACTAGCGGGGGGGGTGGAGACCCAGTACTTC
TRBJ1-2	15	TRBD1	TRBV5-1	once	CASSPIPGTAYGYTF	TGCGCCAGCAGCCCGATCCCCGGGACAGCCTATGGCTACACCTTC
TRBJ1-2	14	TRBD1	TRBV5-8	-	CASSSWTGGYGYTF	TGTGCCAGCAGCTCTTGGACAGGGGGCTATGGCTACACCTTC
TRBJ2-2	14	TRBD2	TRBV29-1	once	CSAGGDFLTGELFF	TGCAGCGCGGGGGGGGACTTCCTCACCGGGGAGCTGTTTTTT
TRBJ1-5	14	-	TRBV6-4	few	CASSEGGGNQPQHF	TGTGCCAGCAGTGAAGGAGGGGGCAATCAGCCCCAGCATTTT
TRBJ2-1	16	TRBD2	TRBV13	-	CASSLSYDTGGNEQFF	TGTGCCAGCAGCTTATCCTACGACACGGGAGGGAATGAGCAGTTCTTC
TRBJ2-1	12	-	TRBV2	-	CATPGQLVEQFF	TGTGCCACTCCAGGGCAGTTAGTTGAGCAGTTCTTC
TRBJ1-1	13	-	TRBV6-1	-	CASSVRAGTEAFF	TGTGCCAGCAGTGTTCGAGCGGGCACTGAAGCTTTCTTT
TRBJ2-3	15	-	TRBV2	-	CASSEVGKPTDTQYF	TGTGCCAGCAGTGAAGTGGGCAAACCTACAGATACGCAGTATTTT